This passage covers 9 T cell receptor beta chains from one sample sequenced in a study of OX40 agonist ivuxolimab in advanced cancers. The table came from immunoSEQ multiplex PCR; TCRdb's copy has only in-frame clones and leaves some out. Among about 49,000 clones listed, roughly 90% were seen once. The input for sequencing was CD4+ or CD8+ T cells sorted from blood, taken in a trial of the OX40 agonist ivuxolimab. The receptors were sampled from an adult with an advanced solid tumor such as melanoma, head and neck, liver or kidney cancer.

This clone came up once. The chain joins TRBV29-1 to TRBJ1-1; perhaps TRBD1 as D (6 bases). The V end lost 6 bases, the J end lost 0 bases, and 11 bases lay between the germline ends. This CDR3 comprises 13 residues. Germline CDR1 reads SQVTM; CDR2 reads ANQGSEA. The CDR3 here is CSVHRDLNTEAFF. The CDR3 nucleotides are TGCAGCGTCCACAGGGACTTGAACACTGAAGCTTTCTTT. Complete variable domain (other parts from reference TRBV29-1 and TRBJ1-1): SAVISQKPSRDICQRGTSLTIQCQVDSQVTMMFWYRQQPGQSLTLIATANQGSEATYESGFVIDKFPISRPNLTFSTLTVSNMSPEDSSIYLCSVHRDLNTEAFFGQGTRLTVV.

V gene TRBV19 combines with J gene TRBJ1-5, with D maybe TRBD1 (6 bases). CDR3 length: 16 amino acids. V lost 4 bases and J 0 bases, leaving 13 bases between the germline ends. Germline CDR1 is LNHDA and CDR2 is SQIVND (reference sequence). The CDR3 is CASSRNRANSNQPQHF. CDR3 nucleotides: TGTGCCAGTAGTAGAAACAGGGCAAATAGCAATCAGCCCCAGCATTTT.

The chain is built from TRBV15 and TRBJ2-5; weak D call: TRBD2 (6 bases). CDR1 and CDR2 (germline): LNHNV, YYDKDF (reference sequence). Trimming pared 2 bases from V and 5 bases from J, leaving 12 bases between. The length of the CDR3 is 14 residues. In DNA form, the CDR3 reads TGTGCCACCAGCAGATCGGGGGTGGGGGAGACCCAGTACTTC. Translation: CATSRSGVGETQYF.

The CDR3 bases are TGTGCCATCAGTGATACAAGGTTAGATGAGCAGTTCTTC. Translation gives CAISDTRLDEQFF. The V call is TRBV10-3, the J call TRBJ2-1; D unclear. Germline V gives CDR1 ENHRY, CDR2 SYGVKD. The V and J ends lost 3 bases and 8 bases respectively, with 11 bases between them. The CDR3 extends over 13 amino acids.

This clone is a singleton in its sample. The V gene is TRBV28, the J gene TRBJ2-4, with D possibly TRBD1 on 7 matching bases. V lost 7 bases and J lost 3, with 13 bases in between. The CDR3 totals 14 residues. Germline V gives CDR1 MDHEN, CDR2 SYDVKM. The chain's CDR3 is CASTRGDRKNIQYF. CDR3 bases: TGTGCCAGCACCAGGGGGGACCGCAAAAACATTCAGTACTTC.

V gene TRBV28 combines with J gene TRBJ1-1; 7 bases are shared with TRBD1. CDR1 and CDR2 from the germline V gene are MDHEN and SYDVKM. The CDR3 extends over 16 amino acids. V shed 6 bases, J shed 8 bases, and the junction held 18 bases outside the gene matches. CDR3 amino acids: CASRQTGYSSRWEAFF. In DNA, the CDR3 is TGTGCCAGCAGGCAGACAGGGTATAGCTCCCGTTGGGAAGCTTTCTTT. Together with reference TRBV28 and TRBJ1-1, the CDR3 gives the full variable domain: DVKVTQSSRYLVKRTGEKVFLECVQDMDHENMFWYRQDPGLGLRLIYFSYDVKMKEKGDIPEGYSVSREKKERFSLILESASTNQTSMYLCASRQTGYSSRWEAFFGQGTRLTVV.

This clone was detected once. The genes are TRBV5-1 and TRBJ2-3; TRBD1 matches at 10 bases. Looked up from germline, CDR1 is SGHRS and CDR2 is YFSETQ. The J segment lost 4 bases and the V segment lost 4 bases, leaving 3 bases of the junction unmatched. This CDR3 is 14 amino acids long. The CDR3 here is CASSRGQGSDTQYF. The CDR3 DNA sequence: TGCGCCAGCAGCCGGGGACAGGGGTCAGATACGCAGTATTTT.

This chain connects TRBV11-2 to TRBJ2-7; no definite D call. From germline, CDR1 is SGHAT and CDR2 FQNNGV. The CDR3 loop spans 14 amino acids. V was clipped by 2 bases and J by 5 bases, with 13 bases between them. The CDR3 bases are TGTGCCAGCAGCTTAAGGGCGGATTCCCACGAGCAGTACTTC. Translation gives CASSLRADSHEQYF.

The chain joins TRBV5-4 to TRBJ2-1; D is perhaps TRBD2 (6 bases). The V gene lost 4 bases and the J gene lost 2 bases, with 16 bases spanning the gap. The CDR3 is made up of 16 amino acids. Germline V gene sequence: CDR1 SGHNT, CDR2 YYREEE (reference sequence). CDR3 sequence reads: CASSDAGRATYNEQFF. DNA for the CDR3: TGTGCCAGCAGCGACGCGGGGCGGGCGACCTACAATGAGCAGTTCTTC.